This is a list of T cell receptor beta chains from one sample in a study of technical replicates of blood from several donors. Here immunoSEQ multiplex PCR was the method, and the copy in TCRdb shows in-frame clones only, minus some. Of about 83,000 clones listed, more than 90% are singletons. The sample taken for sequencing was T cells isolated from PBMCs. The receptors were sampled from a human donor in good health. The conserved cysteine and the conserved F or W are not part of the CDR3 here. Each record gives: D gene, V gene, clone size, CDR3 protein. A D gene is named only where the DNA matches it firmly. Not every row has a clone size; where given, it reads once, few, many or a size class.

TRBD1,TRBV2,.,ASRGTGGLYGYT
.,TRBV12-5,.,ASGLLGGWSGNTIY
.,TRBV2,.,ASVGGFSYEQY
TRBD2,TRBV19,.,ASSRAGVGYEQY
TRBD1,TRBV2,.,ASKVQGAVTEKLF
.,TRBV19,.,ASSILQGSPYNEQF
.,TRBV21-1,.,ARTFLEHNQPQH
TRBD1,TRBV2,.,ASSGQGGMNTEAF
TRBD1,TRBV7-2,.,ASHVAVQWDRASSQPQH
TRBD1,TRBV11-3,.,ASRDRGTGELF
TRBD2,TRBV6-5,.,ASSYGLAGVSYEQY
.,TRBV19,.,ASTPGGGEKLF
TRBD1,TRBV27,.,ASTDPGQDYGYT
.,TRBV15,few,ATSRGGGATEAF
.,TRBV19,.,ASSKGRGNEQF
.,TRBV28,.,ASSLGLGREKLF
.,TRBV5-1,.,ASSLVAGTDTQY
TRBD1,TRBV11-1,once,ASSRDRAGNTIY
TRBD2,TRBV6-5,.,ASSWSTSGSDEQF
.,TRBV6-1,.,ASGTTSKQF
TRBD2,TRBV10-1,.,ASLRTSGRVFTGELF
TRBD1,TRBV5-1,.,ASSPRQGTSYEQY
TRBD2,TRBV2,.,ATRGLAGTDNEQF
TRBD2,TRBV5-1,.,ASSLAGGLGNEQF
.,TRBV5-6,.,ASSSSSQGYEKLF
.,TRBV2,.,ASSEVLRPQH
TRBD1,TRBV9,few,ASSASGQLNTEAF
TRBD2,TRBV9,.,ASSPPSGGVTDTQY
TRBD2,TRBV5-1,.,ASSWGGEGRETQY
TRBD1,TRBV6-6,.,ASSYSGDRGRNH
TRBD1,TRBV28,.,ASSSRQGFVEKLF
.,TRBV6-5,.,AARPGSNQPQH
.,TRBV9,.,ASSVEGASNQPQH
TRBD2,TRBV9,.,ASSDGLAGTYEQY
TRBD1,TRBV5-1,once,ASSYSGQGNYGYT
.,TRBV7-2,.,ATATNTEAF
.,TRBV27,.,ASSYRQVGTDTQY
TRBD1,TRBV5-6,.,ASSWGTGVYGYT
TRBD2,TRBV6-5,.,ASSRGLAGINEQF
.,TRBV5-1,.,ASSLAGDQETQY
TRBD2,TRBV5-1,.,ASSHTGLVLLAGDTGELF
TRBD1,TRBV6-1,.,ASSEGQVGNTGELF
.,TRBV9,.,ASSVSPEGEGGFSPLH
.,TRBV28,.,ASSIRGLLTEAF
.,TRBV25-1,once,ASSAYLHGYT
.,TRBV19,.,ASSLGAYPYNEQF
.,TRBV28,.,ASSRDVRTEAF
.,TRBV16,.,ASSLGAAGGQPQH
.,TRBV27,.,ASSPLGLTSNEKLF
TRBD2,TRBV29-1,.,SVEPWTSAPGGGELF
.,TRBV27,.,ASSSNNEQF
.,TRBV19,once,ASSIIGGRMEDGYT
.,TRBV5-1,.,ASSLVQGSREQY